Detailed here is one T cell receptor (beta chain). Its antigen remains unknown. The germline V gene has CDR1 SQVTM and CDR2 ANQGSEA. V lost 7 bases, J lost 1 base, and 13 bases lay in between. This CDR3 comprises 13 residues. The data were taken from a study of T cells after yellow fever vaccination. Findings of the study overall: A minor fraction of clonotypes spanned both CD4 and CD8 compartments. The secondary response showed a weaker magnitude and a faster peak, day 5 versus 15. After the booster, around 95% of CD4 and 88% of CD8 primary-response clones were re-detected.

Universal primer sites and UMIs were introduced during 5'RACE template-switching synthesis of TCR cDNA. TCRdb called the 5' RACE reads again in MiXCR, with one record for every CDR3 protein. The repertoire has about 320,000 distinct CDR3 sequences, around 10% of them found once; the top ten carry approximately 3%. This clonotype was obtained from a man between 18 and 29 years old who received the YFV17D yellow fever vaccine. V and J are TRBV29-1 and TRBJ1-1; a possible D gene is TRBD1 (6 bases). The sample consisted of CD4+ T cells sorted from PBMCs, taken 45 days after the yellow fever booster vaccination. DNA of the CDR3: TGCAGCGGTGACAGGACGGCGAACACTGAAGCTTTCTTT. Translation gives CSGDRTANTEAFF.